This TCR beta chain stems from a study of cytomegalovirus exposure and HLA in healthy donors. A remark on this clone: Its matching antigen is unknown.

Germline lookup yields CDR1 GTSNPN and CDR2 SVGIG (reference sequence). There are 13 residues in the CDR3. V lost 0 bases and J lost 3, with 9 bases in between. This table comes from immunoSEQ multiplex PCR, and its TCRdb copy is limited to in-frame clones, with some not included. This sample has some 80,000 clones; less than 96% occur once, and the top ten carry 1.6%. The study, taken as a whole, reports: Researchers counted about 150 TCR beta chains as cytomegalovirus-associated.

The source of this sequence is a man younger than 30 in good health and CMV-seropositive. J is TRBJ2-7 and V is TRBV30, with D possibly being TRBD2 (6 bases). Source material: PBMCs. The DNA of the CDR3 is TGTGCCTGGAGTGTAGCGGGTAACTACGAGCAGTACTTC. Its translation is CAWSVAGNYEQYF.